The following is a TCR beta chain sequence with its context. The sample belongs to a study of blood T cell repertoires in COVID-19. About the research overall: The cDNA or gDNA used as material had been derived from T cells, B-cell-depleted T cells, or PBMCs.

Germline CDR1 is SGHNT and CDR2 is YYREEE (reference sequence). The CDR3 extends over 14 amino acids. Trimming cost V 4 bases and J 6 bases; bases outside gene matches: 9. Original methodology: Estimation of nucleated cell counts relied on the amplification of reference gene primers. Clones were read by immunoSEQ multiplex PCR, and TCRdb kept only the in-frame ones, dropping some. V, J and clone size derive from that table, while D and trimming were established from the DNA sequence. The sample has 250,000 to 400,000 clones, around 90% seen once. The chain is built from TRBV5-4 and TRBJ2-7; 8 positions agree with TRBD1. Sequencing was carried out using PBMCs or T cells enriched from blood (not recorded which). The TCR was taken from a man aged 55 to 70 who had recovered from COVID-19. For the CDR3, the DNA is TGTGCCAGCAGCCAGAGACAGGGGTTGACCGAGCAGTACTTC. It translates to CASSQRQGLTEQYF. The complete variable domain, with remaining parts taken from reference TRBV5-4 and TRBJ2-7, reads ETGVTQSPTHLIKTRGQQVTLRCSSQSGHNTVSWYQQALGQGPQFIFQYYREEENGRGNFPPRFSGLQFPNYSSELNVNALELDDSALYLCASSQRQGLTEQYFGPGTRLTVT.